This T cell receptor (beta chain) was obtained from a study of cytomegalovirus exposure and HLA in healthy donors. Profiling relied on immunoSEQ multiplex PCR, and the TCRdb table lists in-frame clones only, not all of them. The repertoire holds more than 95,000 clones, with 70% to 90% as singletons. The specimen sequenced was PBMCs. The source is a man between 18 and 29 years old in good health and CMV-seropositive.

CDR3 protein: CAWRTRTPFAYGYTF. Here the CDR3 DNA reads TGTGCCTGGAGGACCCGGACACCCTTCGCCTATGGCTACACCTTC. The chain has TRBV30 and TRBJ1-2; tentative D call: TRBD1 (5 bases). Germline-derived CDR1 and CDR2 are GTSNPN and SVGIG (reference sequence). The CDR3 contains 15 residues. Trimming took 3 bases from V and 4 from J, leaving 18 bases between them.